A single sample gave rise to the 3 T cell receptor beta chains below, sequenced in a study of blood T cell repertoires in COVID-19. Sequenced by immunoSEQ multiplex PCR; TCRdb stores in-frame clones only, minus some. The sample contains tens of thousands of clones, 89% of which appear only once. Sequencing was done on a sample of peripheral blood. Receptors were obtained from a man aged 55 to 70 with active COVID-19.

The chain links TRBV6-6 to TRBJ2-1; D is unclear. The CDR3 is 15 amino acids. CDR1 MNHNY and CDR2 SVGAGI come from the germline V gene (reference sequence). V lost 8 bases, J lost 3 bases, and 17 bases lay in between. CDR3 sequence: CASVVGRILYNEQFF. Written as DNA, the CDR3 is TGTGCCAGCGTAGTCGGTAGAATCCTCTACAATGAGCAGTTCTTC.

V gene TRBV6-5 combines with J gene TRBJ2-7, with D possibly TRBD1 on 5 matching bases. V lost 0 bases and J lost 2, with 14 bases in between. The germline V gene has CDR1 MNHEY and CDR2 SVGAGI. The CDR3 loop spans 16 amino acids. This CDR3 is CASSYSMGQATYEQYF. The CDR3 DNA follows: TGTGCCAGCAGTTACTCGATGGGGCAGGCCACCTACGAGCAGTACTTC.

The rearrangement joins TRBV5-4 to TRBJ2-1; 8 bases are shared with TRBD2. With 5 bases clipped from V and 11 bases from J, the junction kept 15 bases outside the gene matches. The germline V gene encodes CDR1 SGHNT and CDR2 YYREEE (reference sequence). This CDR3 contains 15 residues. The CDR3 DNA sequence: TGTGCCAGCAGTCCTGGGGGTCTCCTAGCGGGCCAGCAGTTCTTC. Protein sequence: CASSPGGLLAGQQFF.